The 20 T cell receptor beta chains below come from one sample, sequenced in a study of tumor and adjacent non-tumor tissue in lung cancer. The template was RNA from unsorted bulk tissue. A modified ARM-PCR protocol with three rounds of nested PCR amplified TCRbeta. TCRdb processed the multiplex PCR reads anew with MiXCR; each CDR3 protein has one entry. The sample shows 90,000 to 130,000 distinct CDR3 sequences, about 80% of them seen only once. The material sequenced was lung tumor tissue. The receptors shown here come from a man between 65 and 85 years old with non-small cell lung cancer.

The rearrangement uses TRBV29-1 and TRBJ2-3; 9 nucleotides align to TRBD1. Germline assignment: CDR1 SQVTM and CDR2 ANQGSEA. There are 17 residues in the CDR3. CDR3 DNA: TGCAGGTTACTCCCTTTTGTGACAGGGGGGGACACAGATACGCAGTATTTT. Translated, it gives CRLLPFVTGGDTDTQYF.

In its sample, this clonotype was seen a few times. A much larger clone is a single base away; this may be a read error. The chain couples TRBV5-1 to TRBJ2-2, with unresolved D. This CDR3 comprises 13 residues. CDR1 and CDR2 (germline): SGHRS, YFSETQ. The CDR3 DNA is TGCGTCAGCAGCTTGTCGCTGGGCGGGGAGCTGTTTTTT. It encodes CVSSLSLGGELFF. Together with reference TRBV5-1 and TRBJ2-2, the CDR3 gives the full variable domain: KAGVTQTPRYLIKTRGQQVTLSCSPISGHRSVSWYQQTPGQGLQFLFEYFSETQRNKGNFPGRFSGRQFSNSRSEMNVSTLELGDSALYLCVSSLSLGGELFFGEGSRLTVL.

About this clonotype itself: No conserved phenylalanine or tryptophan is present at the end of the CDR3, so a read error is the likely explanation. This rearrangement joins TRBV5-6 to TRBJ2-5; D remains ambiguous. Trimming took off 0 bases at V and 8 bases at J, with 11 bases between the two ends. Germline CDR1 SGHDT, CDR2 YYEEEE. This CDR3 spans 13 amino acids. The CDR3 reads CASSLGAWDTQYI. CDR3 sequence (DNA): TGTGCCAGCAGCTTGGGGGCGTGGGATACCCAGTACATC.

In regard to this clonotype: At one end the junction does not follow the germline gene, possibly because of a read error. The chain employs TRBV12-3 or TRBV12-4 and TRBJ1-1, with a possible D match to TRBD1 (6 bases). The CDR3 loop spans 12 amino acids. The CDR3 loop is CASSLGTYKASF. The CDR3 DNA follows: TGTGCCAGTAGTTTAGGGACATACAAAGCTTCCTTT.

This clonotype was seen many times. This chain connects TRBV10-3 to TRBJ1-4; TRBD1 is a possible D gene (6 bases). V was pared by 6 bases and J by 6 bases, with 14 bases between. CDR3 length equals 14 residues. CDR1 is ENHRY and CDR2 is SYGVKD in the germline V gene. Here the CDR3 reads CAIRDGGLDEKLFF. The CDR3 nucleotides are TGTGCCATCAGGGACGGGGGCCTCGATGAAAAACTGTTTTTT.

As to this clonotype: At one end, the junction sequence differs from germline, possibly due to a read error. The chain is built from TRBV10-1 and TRBJ2-7, with 8 bases lining up with TRBD1. This CDR3 has 14 residues. Germline V gene sequence: CDR1 WNHNN, CDR2 SYGVQD (reference sequence). DNA of the CDR3: TGTGCCAGCAGTACCCTGGGACAGGCCTGGGAGCAGTACTTC. Amino acids: CASSTLGQAWEQYF.

This clonotype appeared once. The rearrangement joins TRBV28 to TRBJ2-3, with 9 positions matching TRBD2. The germline V gene has CDR1 MDHEN and CDR2 SYDVKM. Trimming took 9 bases from V and 4 from J; bases not matched to a gene: 11. The CDR3 runs to 15 residues. DNA for the CDR3: TGTGCCAGTAGTCCCCTGGCGGGAGGGTCAGATACGCAGTATTTT. Its protein product is CASSPLAGGSDTQYF.

As for this clonotype: An end of the junction does not agree with germline; a read error may underlie this. J is TRBJ1-5 and V is TRBV12-3 or TRBV12-4; 7 positions agree with TRBD1. The CDR3 is 13 amino acids. The CDR3 sequence: CATKGTVNQPRHF. The CDR3 DNA is TGTGCCACCAAAGGGACAGTTAATCAGCCCCGGCATTTT.

This clonotype was seen more than once but under ten times. The chain is built from TRBV11-2 and TRBJ2-7, with 8 bases identical to TRBD1. CDR1 is SGHAT and CDR2 is FQNNGV in the germline V gene. The ends lost 6 bases at V and 2 bases at J; junction bases unmatched: 3. The CDR3 is 13 amino acids. In DNA, the CDR3 is TGTGCCAGCAGACGGACAGGGACCTACGAGCAGTACTTC. This gives the protein CASRRTGTYEQYF.

The chain is built from TRBV11-1 and TRBJ2-1, with D uncertain. With 4 bases removed from V and 2 bases from J, the gap between germline ends came to 9 bases. Looked up from germline, CDR1 is SGHAT and CDR2 is FQDESV (reference sequence). This CDR3 is built from 14 residues. The CDR3 region has the DNA TGTGCCAGCAGCTCAATCCGCGCCTACAATGAGCAGTTCTTC. Residues: CASSSIRAYNEQFF.

The sample holds a few counts of this clonotype. At one of its ends the junction is not consistent with the germline gene, which may arise from a read error. This chain uses TRBV7-9 with TRBJ1-5; D call uncertain. The CDR3 runs 15 residues. In germline, CDR1 is SEHNR, CDR2 FQNEAQ (reference sequence). For the CDR3, the DNA is TGTGTCAGCAGCCTAGAATCAGGAATGAATCAGCCCCAGCATTTT. Residues: CVSSLESGMNQPQHF.

About this clonotype itself: This may be a read error: a much more frequent sequence differs by one nucleotide. The V gene is TRBV20-1, the J gene TRBJ1-6; D might be TRBD1 (6 bases). This CDR3 region has 13 residues. Germline values: CDR1 DFQATT, CDR2 SNEGSKA (reference sequence). In nucleotides, the CDR3 is TGCAGTGCTAGAGGGACAGAGCATTCACCCCCCCACTTT. Translating gives CSARGTEHSPPHF.

As concerns this clonotype: Sequence at one end of the junction differs from germline and may be a read error. The chain couples TRBV7-8 to TRBJ1-1, with 12 nucleotides matching TRBD1. CDR3 length equals 17 residues. Per the germline V gene, CDR1 is SGHVS and CDR2 is FQNEAQ. The CDR3 nucleotides read TGTGGCAGCAGCCCGCGGGACAGGGGGCACGGGAGCACTGAAGCTTTCTTT. It is translated as CGSSPRDRGHGSTEAFF.

A note on this clonotype: Because it lacks the conserved phenylalanine or tryptophan at the end, this CDR3 is likely a read error. The chain has TRBV7-8 and TRBJ2-3, with D hard to call. The CDR3 runs to 15 residues. Between the trimmed V and J ends, which lost 11 bases and 2 bases, there was a span of 20 bases. From germline, CDR1 is SGHVS and CDR2 FQNEAQ. This CDR3 reads CACSLGIGYTDTQYL. CDR3 bases: TGTGCCTGTAGCTTAGGGATCGGTTACACAGATACGCAGTATCTT.

This chain uses TRBV10-3 with TRBJ2-5; 10 nucleotides agree with TRBD1. CDR3 length equals 15 residues. J gave up 3 bases and V 7 bases, and 8 bases lay outside the gene matches. Germline CDR1 and CDR2: ENHRY and SYGVKD. The CDR3 here is CAINSTGGTEETQYF. The CDR3 DNA sequence: TGTGCCATCAATTCGACAGGGGGCACGGAAGAGACCCAGTACTTC.

Comments on this clonotype: The junction departs from germline at one end; a sequencing error may be responsible. The V gene is TRBV5-5, the J gene TRBJ2-3; unclear D gene. The CDR3 sequence is 11 residues long. From germline, CDR1 is SGHKS and CDR2 YYEKEE (reference sequence). CDR3 sequence (DNA): TGTGCCAGCCGGACCACAGATAGGCAGTATTTT. Translation: CASRTTDRQYF.

Concerning this clonotype: Relative to the germline gene, one junction end is altered; a read error may explain this. The rearrangement links TRBV28 to TRBJ1-1, with D possibly TRBD1 on 5 matching bases. The CDR3 runs to 15 residues. Per the germline V gene, CDR1 is MDHEN and CDR2 is SYDVKM. The CDR3 nucleotides are TGTGCCAACAGTCTACATGCAGGGATTGGCACTGAAGCTTTCTTT. Amino acid sequence: CANSLHAGIGTEAFF.

Points on this clonotype: This likely comes from a read error, as the CDR3 has no conserved phenylalanine or tryptophan at its end. Because the CDR3's place on the DNA is in doubt, the DNA is left out and the CDR3 is given as listed by TCRdb. V and J are TRBV6-8 and TRBJ1-5; the D call TRBD1 from the table was never checked on the DNA. With termini counted, the CDR3 has 14 amino acids. Germline V gene data show CDR1 as MNHGY and CDR2 as SAAAGT. CDR3 amino acids: CASSRDRGLQPQNS.

Points on this clonotype: A much larger clone differs by one base, so this may be a read error. The chain uses TRBV5-1 and TRBJ1-1; D call uncertain. Per the germline V gene, CDR1 is SGHRS and CDR2 is YFSETQ. The CDR3 contains 14 residues. This CDR3 reads CASTPTGMNIEAFF. The CDR3 region has the DNA TGCGCCAGCACTCCGACCGGTATGAACATTGAAGCTTTCTTT.

With regard to this clonotype: Given the absence of the conserved phenylalanine or tryptophan at the CDR3 end, a read error is likely. The chain links TRBV12-3 or TRBV12-4 to TRBJ1-6; tentatively, D is TRBD1 (6 bases). CDR3 size: 14 residues. The CDR3, as DNA: TGTGCCAGCGGTCGGACAGTCTATAATTCATCCCTCCACTAT. Translating it yields CASGRTVYNSSLHY.